This T cell receptor (beta chain) was obtained from a study of cytomegalovirus exposure and HLA in healthy donors. PCR amplification relied on 60 Vbeta primers (plus 13 Jbeta primers). Using immunoSEQ multiplex PCR, the repertoire was profiled, and TCRdb retains in-frame clones only, with some absent. The sample lists tens of thousands of clones, 81% occurring once. The CDR3 length is 12 residues. The germline V gene has CDR1 GTSNPN and CDR2 SVGIG (reference sequence). Trimming cost V 3 bases and J 2 bases, with 7 bases left between them. Only a few counts were recorded for this clone. V and J are TRBV30 and TRBJ1-1; D call uncertain. Sequenced: PBMCs. The origin of this receptor is a girl between 2 and 10 years old in good health and CMV-seropositive. CDR3 sequence: CAWRRINTEAFF. The DNA for the CDR3 is TGTGCCTGGAGGAGGATAAACACTGAAGCTTTCTTT.